The 20 T cell receptor beta chains in this list originate from one sample, sequenced in a study of blood T cell repertoires in COVID-19. Data came from immunoSEQ multiplex PCR; TCRdb stores just in-frame clones and leaves some out. The repertoire holds 20,000 to 30,000 clones, with nearly 90% as singletons. The sample was peripheral blood. These receptors were collected from a woman aged 60-75 years with active COVID-19.

This chain links TRBV3-1 (or the pseudogene TRBV3-2) with TRBJ2-3; perhaps TRBD2 as D (5 bases). CDR1 LGHDT and CDR2 YNNKEL come from the germline V gene (reference sequence). The CDR3 length is 15 residues. V was pared by 4 bases and J by 2 bases, with 13 bases between. The CDR3 loop reads CASSRGLTVTDTQYF. CDR3 coding DNA: TGTGCCAGCAGCCGAGGACTTACGGTCACAGATACGCAGTATTTT.

The gene calls are TRBV12-5 and TRBJ2-7; 8 bases align to TRBD2. CDR1 and CDR2 from the germline V gene are LGHNT and FRNRAP. This CDR3 is built from 13 residues. After removal of 2 bases from V and 3 bases from J, the junction contained 0 bases not matched to a gene. CDR3 loop: CASGLSGSYEQYF. For the CDR3, the DNA is TGTGCTAGTGGTTTGAGCGGGAGCTACGAGCAGTACTTC.

The chain joins TRBV28 to TRBJ2-5; 7 bases match TRBD1. The CDR3 totals 13 residues. Per the germline V gene, CDR1 is MDHEN and CDR2 is SYDVKM. The J segment lost 2 bases and the V segment lost 6 bases, leaving 3 bases of the junction unmatched. The CDR3: CASSTGQQETQYF. CDR3 coding DNA: TGTGCCAGCAGCACGGGACAGCAAGAGACCCAGTACTTC.

V usage is TRBV19 and J usage is TRBJ2-7; D ambiguous. Looked up from germline, CDR1 is LNHDA and CDR2 is SQIVND (reference sequence). This CDR3 is 11 amino acids long. Trimming pared 10 bases from V and 0 bases from J, leaving 7 bases between. CDR3 residues: CATRSSYEQYF. The DNA for the CDR3 is TGTGCCACCCGTAGCTCCTACGAGCAGTACTTC.

The gene calls are TRBV18 and TRBJ2-6; D may be TRBD1 (5 bases). This CDR3 contains 15 residues. Germline lookup yields CDR1 KGHSH and CDR2 LQKENI. Trimming pared 4 bases from V and 0 bases from J, leaving 7 bases between. CDR3 in amino acids: CASSLQVSGANVLTF. DNA of the CDR3: TGTGCCAGCTCACTACAGGTCTCTGGGGCCAACGTCCTGACTTTC.

This chain uses TRBV6-1 with TRBJ2-1; tentatively, D is TRBD2 (7 bases). Germline CDR1 MNHNS, CDR2 SASEGT. V shed 0 bases and J shed 8 bases, with 17 bases lying between them. The CDR3 length is 16 residues. The DNA for the CDR3 is TGTGCCAGCAGTGAAGCTGGTTGGAGGGGGAGGGATGAGCAGTTCTTC. Amino acids: CASSEAGWRGRDEQFF.

This chain uses TRBV7-3 with TRBJ2-5, with 12 bases matching TRBD1. The CDR3 contains 15 residues. From germline, CDR1 is SGHTA and CDR2 FQGTGA. After removal of 5 bases from V and 5 bases from J, the junction contained 6 bases not matched to a gene. The chain's CDR3 is CASSAGQGAWETQYF. CDR3 bases: TGTGCCAGCAGCGCGGGACAGGGGGCATGGGAGACCCAGTACTTC.

This chain uses TRBV7-6 with TRBJ2-2; TRBD1 matches 10 bases. CDR3 length: 15 amino acids. CDR1 and CDR2 from the germline V gene are SGHVS and FNYEAQ. The V gene end was trimmed by 5 bases and the J gene end by 6 bases; junction bases not matched to a gene: 6. Here the CDR3 reads CASSPRTGGSGELFF. The CDR3, as DNA: TGTGCCAGCAGCCCCCGGACAGGGGGTTCCGGGGAGCTGTTTTTT.

The rearrangement uses TRBV28 and TRBJ2-7; D is perhaps TRBD2 (7 bases). CDR3 size: 14 residues. Germline values: CDR1 MDHEN, CDR2 SYDVKM. V shed 5 bases and J shed 6 bases, with 17 bases lying between them. CDR3 sequence: CASSGLGGVGEQYF. As DNA, the CDR3 is TGTGCCAGCAGTGGTCTAGGGGGGGTTGGCGAGCAGTACTTC.

This chain connects TRBV30 to TRBJ1-1; no clear D. Germline lookup yields CDR1 GTSNPN and CDR2 SVGIG (reference sequence). The ends were cut back, 3 bases at V and 4 bases at J, with 3 bases in the middle. This CDR3 spans 10 amino acids. The CDR3 sequence: CAWSGTEAFF. The CDR3 DNA sequence: TGTGCCTGGAGCGGCACTGAAGCTTTCTTT.

V usage is TRBV7-2 and J usage is TRBJ1-1; D not resolved. Germline CDR1 and CDR2: SGHTA and FQGNSA. This CDR3 is built from 16 residues. The V gene lost 6 bases and the J gene lost 4 bases, with 21 bases spanning the gap. CDR3 region: CASSTWRGGRGTEAFF. CDR3 nucleotide sequence: TGTGCCAGCAGTACCTGGCGGGGAGGGAGAGGCACTGAAGCTTTCTTT.

V and J are TRBV4-1 and TRBJ1-1, with D maybe TRBD1 (5 bases). The germline V and J ends were trimmed by 4 bases and 4 bases, with 13 bases remaining between them. CDR3 length equals 14 residues. Germline CDR1 reads MGHRA; CDR2 reads YSYEKL. In nucleotides, the CDR3 is TGCGCCAGCAGCCGCATAGGGGTAGTCACTGAAGCTTTCTTT. Its protein is CASSRIGVVTEAFF.

The rearrangement joins TRBV6-6 to TRBJ1-1; possibly TRBD1 for D (5 bases). Trimming took off 6 bases at V and 1 base at J, with 18 bases between the two ends. There are 16 residues in the CDR3. CDR1 is MNHNY and CDR2 is SVGAGI in the germline V gene (reference sequence). The CDR3 spells CASSPTRQRANTEAFF. DNA of the CDR3: TGTGCCAGCAGCCCAACCCGACAGAGAGCGAACACTGAAGCTTTCTTT.

This chain uses TRBV29-1 with TRBJ2-3, with a weak D call TRBD1 (5 bases). The V end lost 2 bases, the J end lost 7 bases, and 7 bases lay between the germline ends. CDR1 and CDR2 from the germline V gene are SQVTM and ANQGSEA. The CDR3 length is 11 residues. The CDR3 loop reads CSVETGYTQYF. The CDR3 DNA sequence: TGCAGCGTTGAAACAGGCTATACGCAGTATTTT.

The genes are TRBV3-1 (or the pseudogene TRBV3-2) and TRBJ1-2; TRBD1 might be the D (6 bases). The CDR3 covers 19 residues. CDR1 and CDR2 (germline): LGHDT, YNNKEL (reference sequence). V was cut by 0 bases and J by 1 base, with 21 bases left in between. The CDR3 nucleotides are TGTGCCAGCAGCCAAGATTTTACAGGGAGCGTCGCATATAACTATGGCTACACCTTC. Translated: CASSQDFTGSVAYNYGYTF.

The rearrangement links TRBV10-3 to TRBJ2-7; 10 bases line up with TRBD2. The germline V gene has CDR1 ENHRY and CDR2 SYGVKD. CDR3 length: 15 residues. With 10 bases clipped from V and 2 bases from J, the junction kept 11 bases outside the gene matches. The CDR3 here is CATGGTGTSAYEQYF. CDR3 nucleotides: TGTGCCACCGGGGGCACCGGGACTAGCGCCTACGAGCAGTACTTC.

The CDR3 region has the DNA TGTGCCAGCAAAAGGGGACAGGGTAGTGTCTACACCTTC. Translation: CASKRGQGSVYTF. V gene TRBV27 combines with J gene TRBJ1-2; 9 bases match TRBD1. Germline V gene data show CDR1 as MNHEY and CDR2 as SMNVEV (reference sequence). The CDR3 spans 13 residues. V lost 7 bases, J lost 10 bases, and 10 bases stayed unmatched.

The chain links TRBV6-4 to TRBJ1-1, with D perhaps TRBD1 (5 bases). Germline V gives CDR1 MRHNA, CDR2 SNTAGT. Trimming removed 5 bases from V and 9 bases from J, with 16 bases in between. CDR3 size: 13 residues. CDR3 coding DNA: TGTGCCAGCAGTCCCTCCGGGACTCAAAAAGCTTTCTTT. Amino acids: CASSPSGTQKAFF.

The chain joins TRBV4-3 to TRBJ2-2; TRBD2 agrees at 9 bases. This CDR3 has 17 residues. J was trimmed by 7 bases and V by 3 bases; bases with no gene match: 12. Germline loops: CDR1 LGHNA, CDR2 YSLEER. The CDR3 is CASSQEVAGVLGGELFF. DNA of the CDR3: TGCGCCAGCAGCCAGGAGGTAGCGGGAGTCTTGGGCGGGGAGCTGTTTTTT.

The chain combines TRBV28 with TRBJ2-1; D might be TRBD2 (5 bases). Trimming shortened V by 7 bases and J by 6 bases, and 16 bases separated the two germline ends. The CDR3 has 14 amino acids. Germline loops: CDR1 MDHEN, CDR2 SYDVKM. The CDR3 coding sequence is TGTGCCAGCACAACTCTCGGGGAGATCAATGAGCAGTTCTTC. Its translation: CASTTLGEINEQFF.